This entry describes one T cell receptor (beta chain). The antigen is not known. These data come from a study of T cells in tuberculosis. Libraries were prepared by immunoSEQ multiplex PCR; TCRdb keeps only in-frame clonotypes and omits some of them. The sample has tens of thousands of clones; around 92% are singletons. Regarding time point: new active TB diagnosis, blood taken before or within 7 days of starting treatment. General study findings and limits: GEM motif frequencies gave around 70% accuracy; the GMM repertoire gave roughly 90%.

Looked up from germline, CDR1 is SNHLY and CDR2 is FYNNEI. V shed 2 bases, J shed 7 bases, and the junction held 7 bases outside the gene matches. The CDR3 has 15 amino acids. The sequences come from PBMCs, collected at tuberculosis diagnosis. V usage is TRBV2 and J usage is TRBJ1-5; 8 nucleotides match TRBD1. The TCR sequence derives from an adult with tuberculosis. The CDR3 loop reads CASSERQGAGQPQHF. The CDR3 bases are TGTGCCAGCAGTGAACGGCAGGGGGCAGGGCAGCCCCAGCATTTT.